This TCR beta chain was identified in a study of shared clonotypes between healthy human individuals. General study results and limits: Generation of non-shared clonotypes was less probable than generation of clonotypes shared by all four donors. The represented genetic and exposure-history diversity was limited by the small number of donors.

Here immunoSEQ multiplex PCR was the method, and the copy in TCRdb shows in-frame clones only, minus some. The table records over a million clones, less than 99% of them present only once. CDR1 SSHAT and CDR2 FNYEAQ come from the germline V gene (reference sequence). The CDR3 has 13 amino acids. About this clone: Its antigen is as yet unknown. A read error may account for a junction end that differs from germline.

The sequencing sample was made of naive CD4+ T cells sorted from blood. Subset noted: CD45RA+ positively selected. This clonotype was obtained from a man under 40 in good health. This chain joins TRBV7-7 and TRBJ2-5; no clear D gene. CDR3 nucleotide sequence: TGTGCTAGCAGCCCCCCGGGCAAAGAGACCCAGTACTTC. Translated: CASSPPGKETQYF.